A single sample is the source of the 11 T cell receptor beta chains below, sequenced in a study of Graves' ophthalmopathy and Graves' hyperthyroidism. Transcripts of RNA were the source for amplifying TCR beta CDR3 regions. HTBI primers were used in a first-round RT-PCR, which preceded a second-round multiplex PCR. TCRdb re-called the multiplex PCR reads through MiXCR, storing one row per CDR3 protein. In the table there are 680,000 or so distinct CDR3 sequences, approximately 22% of which are singletons. Sequencing input: peripheral blood. The receptors come from a woman younger than 30 with stable Graves' hyperthyroidism. Some clones in this sample may be carry-over from other donors' samples.

The table lists this clonotype with a count of one. This chain joins TRBV6-5 and TRBJ1-3; no reliable D call. CDR1 is MNHEY, CDR2 SVGAGI, per germline. V lost 4 bases and J 0 bases, leaving 7 bases between the germline ends. This CDR3 is 14 amino acids long. CDR3 sequence reads: CASSWSASGNTIYF. The CDR3, as DNA: TGTGCCAGCAGTTGGTCAGCCTCTGGAAACACCATATATTTT.

The chain is built from TRBV12-3 or TRBV12-4 and TRBJ1-1; tentatively, D is TRBD1 (5 bases). The length of the CDR3 is 11 residues. The ends were cut back, 9 bases at V and 4 bases at J, with 9 bases in the middle. Here the CDR3 DNA reads TGTGCCAGGGGGCATAGCACTGAAGCTTTCTTT. It encodes CARGHSTEAFF.

Regarding this clonotype: Its ends do not fully match the called genes, so a read error is possible. The chain links TRBV9 to TRBJ2-7; 12 bases line up with TRBD1. From germline, CDR1 is SGDLS and CDR2 YYNGEE. CDR3 length: 14 amino acids. CDR3 bases: TGTGCCAGCAGCGAGGGGACAGGGGGCTACGAGCAGTGCTTC. Protein product: CASSEGTGGYEQCF. Complete variable domain (other parts from reference TRBV9 and TRBJ2-7): DSGVTQTPKHLITATGQRVTLRCSPRSGDLSVYWYQQSLDQGLQFLIQYYNGEERAKGNILERFSAQQFPDLHSELNLSSLELGDSALYFCASSEGTGGYEQCFGPGTRLTVT.

This clonotype was found many times. V and J are TRBV20-1 and TRBJ2-6, with TRBD1 matching 7 bases. Germline-derived CDR1 and CDR2 are DFQATT and SNEGSKA (reference sequence). The V and J ends lost 7 bases and 0 bases, in that order; junction bases with no gene match: 9. This CDR3 has 16 residues. CDR3 amino acids: CSVPTGMSSGANVLTF. The CDR3, as DNA: TGCAGTGTCCCGACAGGGATGAGCTCTGGGGCCAACGTCCTGACTTTC.

The table lists this clonotype with many counts. V and J are TRBV5-1 and TRBJ2-7; TRBD2 aligns across 8 bases. The CDR3 extends over 13 amino acids. Germline CDR1 SGHRS, CDR2 YFSETQ. The V segment lost 2 bases and the J segment 5 bases; nucleotides outside the gene matches: 3. The CDR3 is CASSFSGGDEQYF. The CDR3 DNA sequence: TGCGCCAGCAGCTTCTCGGGAGGGGACGAGCAGTACTTC.

With respect to this clonotype: One base away lies a much larger clone, so this may be a sequencing read error. The V and J genes are TRBV12-5 and TRBJ2-7; D might be TRBD1 (5 bases). The CDR3 covers 17 residues. The V end lost 0 bases, the J end lost 2 bases, and 17 bases lay between the germline ends. Germline assignment: CDR1 LGHNT and CDR2 FRNRAP. CDR3 in amino acids: CASGLVQWGSETYEQYV. The CDR3 region has the DNA TGTGCTAGTGGTTTGGTACAATGGGGCAGCGAGACCTACGAGCAGTACGTC.

This clonotype came up a few times. The V call is TRBV12-3 or TRBV12-4, the J call TRBJ1-6; no reliable D call. This CDR3 has 13 residues. V dropped 7 bases and J dropped 4 bases, with 8 bases sitting between them. The CDR3 DNA reads TGTGCCAGCACCCAGAATTATAATTCACCCCTCCACTTT. It codes for CASTQNYNSPLHF.

The genes are TRBV6-1 and TRBJ2-7; D call uncertain. Trimming took off 6 bases at V and 3 bases at J, with 6 bases between the two ends. Germline V gene lookup returns CDR1 MNHNS and CDR2 SASEGT. The CDR3 is made up of 11 amino acids. The DNA of the CDR3 is TGTGCCAGCAGGACCAACTACGAGCAGTACTTC. Protein product: CASRTNYEQYF.

The rearrangement uses TRBV2 and TRBJ2-7; perhaps TRBD2 as D (6 bases). V was cut by 7 bases and J by 6 bases, with 19 bases left in between. CDR3 length equals 14 residues. Germline CDR1 SNHLY, CDR2 FYNNEI. Here the CDR3 reads CASKQAGGLGEQYF. As DNA, the CDR3 is TGTGCCAGCAAACAAGCAGGAGGGCTGGGCGAGCAGTACTTC.

This clonotype appeared once. A much larger clone sits a single nucleotide away, making a read error possible. The chain uses TRBV2 and TRBJ2-7; D may be TRBD2 (5 bases). V dropped 2 bases and J dropped 3 bases, with 8 bases sitting between them. This CDR3 is built from 13 residues. Looked up from germline, CDR1 is SNHLY and CDR2 is FYNNEI. DNA for the CDR3: TGTGCCAGCAGTGAATACGGGAACTACGAGCAGTACTTC. Its protein is CASSEYGNYEQYF.

The rearrangement joins TRBV20-1 to TRBJ2-7; 10 positions agree with TRBD1. Germline V CDR1 and CDR2: DFQATT, SNEGSKA (reference sequence). The junction had 15 bases not matched to a gene; V was cut back by 3 bases and J by 7 bases. The CDR3 consists of 16 residues. CDR3 nucleotides: TGCAGTGCTAGGGATATGACAGGGGGCATCTATGGGGAGCAGTACTTC. Protein sequence: CSARDMTGGIYGEQYF.